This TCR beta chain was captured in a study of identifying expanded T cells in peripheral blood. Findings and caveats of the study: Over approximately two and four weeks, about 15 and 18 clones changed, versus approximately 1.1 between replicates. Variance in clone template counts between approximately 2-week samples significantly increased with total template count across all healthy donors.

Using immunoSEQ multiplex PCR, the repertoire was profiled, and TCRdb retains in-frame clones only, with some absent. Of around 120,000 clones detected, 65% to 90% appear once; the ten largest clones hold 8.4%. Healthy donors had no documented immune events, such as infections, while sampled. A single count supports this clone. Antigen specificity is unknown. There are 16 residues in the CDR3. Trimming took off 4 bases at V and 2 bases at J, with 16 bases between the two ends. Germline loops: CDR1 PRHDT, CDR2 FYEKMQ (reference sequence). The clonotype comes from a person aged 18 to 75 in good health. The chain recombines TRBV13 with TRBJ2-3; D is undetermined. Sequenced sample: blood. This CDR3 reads CASSSYKEEPTDTQYF. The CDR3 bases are TGTGCCAGCAGCTCCTACAAGGAAGAACCCACAGATACGCAGTATTTT. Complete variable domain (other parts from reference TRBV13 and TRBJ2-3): AAGVIQSPRHLIKEKRETATLKCYPIPRHDTVYWYQQGPGQDPQFLISFYEKMQSDKGSIPDRFSAQQFSDYHSELNMSSLELGDSALYFCASSSYKEEPTDTQYFGPGTRLTVL.